Listed below are T cell receptor beta chains from one sample, sequenced in a study of metastatic and nonmetastatic thyroid tumors. TCRdb re-clonotyped the PCR reads via MiXCR. Of about 69,000 clones in the sample, more than 13% were seen once. Sequencing input: blood. The receptors were gathered from a male donor with papillary thyroid cancer or a benign thyroid nodule (not recorded which). Some clones in this sample may be carry-over from other donors' samples. The CDR3 runs from the conserved cysteine through the conserved F or W. A D gene is named only where the DNA matches it firmly. Clone size is not always given. Where it is, it says once, few, many or a class for expanded clones.

V,J,size,D,CDR3,DNA
TRBV7-9,TRBJ1-2,many,NA,CASSEITGTLRGYTF,TGTGCCAGCAGCGAAATAACCGGGACTTTGAGGGGCTACACCTTC
TRBV4-1,TRBJ2-1,few,NA,CASSQGKGYNEQFF,TGCGCCAGCAGCCAAGGGAAAGGGTACAATGAGCAGTTCTTC
TRBV29-1,TRBJ1-1,many,NA,CSVGLREVMNTEAFF,TGCAGCGTTGGGCTCAGGGAGGTTATGAACACTGAAGCTTTCTTT
TRBV28,TRBJ1-4,many,NA,CASSDSFANEKLFF,TGTGCCAGCAGTGACAGCTTCGCCAATGAAAAACTGTTTTTT
TRBV9,TRBJ2-1,many,TRBD2,CASSVGTSDYNEQFF,TGTGCCAGCAGCGTCGGGACTAGCGACTACAATGAGCAGTTCTTC
TRBV11-2,TRBJ2-3,many,NA,CASSLVAPSTDTQYF,TGTGCCAGCAGCTTAGTGGCTCCTAGCACAGATACGCAGTATTTT
TRBV7-9,TRBJ2-2,many,TRBD2,CASSLWPLIAGGQEAGELFF,TGTGCCAGCAGCTTATGGCCTTTGATAGCGGGAGGGCAGGAGGCCGGGGAGCTGTTTTTT
TRBV20-1,TRBJ1-5,many,TRBD1,CSARDMTGARNQPQHF,TGCAGTGCTAGAGACATGACAGGGGCCCGAAATCAGCCCCAGCATTTT
TRBV19,TRBJ1-2,NA,NA,CASSIPGGNGYTF,TGTGCCAGTAGTATCCCAGGAGGGAATGGCTACACCTTC
TRBV18,TRBJ2-3,many,NA,CASSPSWVADTQYF,TGTGCCAGCTCACCAAGCTGGGTAGCAGATACGCAGTATTTT
TRBV27,TRBJ1-1,many,TRBD1,CASSLSTGGLTEAFF,TGTGCCAGCAGTCTGTCGACAGGGGGCCTCACTGAAGCTTTCTTT
TRBV6-4,TRBJ1-1,few,TRBD1,CASSAEPTGWAFF,TGTGCCAGCAGTGCCGAGCCGACAGGGTGGGCTTTCTTT
TRBV6-1,TRBJ1-2,many,NA,CASSELESFYGYTF,TGTGCCAGCAGTGAATTGGAATCGTTTTATGGCTACACCTTC
TRBV20-1,TRBJ1-2,NA,TRBD1,CSASVQGEDHGYTF,TGCAGTGCTAGTGTACAGGGGGAGGATCATGGCTACACCTTC
TRBV4-2,TRBJ1-3,NA,NA,CASSQVFGQSFSGNTIYF,TGTGCCAGCAGCCAAGTTTTCGGACAGAGTTTCTCTGGAAACACCATATATTTT